These T cell receptor beta chains were read from a single sample in a study of T cell responses to AZD1222 COVID-19 vaccine. Repertoires were generated with immunoSEQ multiplex PCR, while TCRdb's copy carries only in-frame clones and drops some. Of around 180,000 clones in the sample, around nine tenths were seen once. The sequencing used peripheral blood, collected on day 0 of AZD1222 vaccination. These receptor sequences come from an adult in good health. Both conserved end residues are part of each CDR3. Each record gives: V gene, D gene, J gene, clone size, CDR3 DNA, CDR3 protein. The D gene is left open where the match is weak. Clone size is not always given. Where it is, it says once, few, many or a class for expanded clones.

TRBV2	NA	TRBJ1-1	once	TGTGCCAGCAGTACCGACAGGTGGAACACTGAAGCTTTCTTT	CASSTDRWNTEAFF
TRBV6-2/TRBV6-3	TRBD2	TRBJ2-1	NA	TGTGCCAGCAGCCACGGACTAGCGGGGGGGATCTCCTACAATGAGCAGTTCTTC	CASSHGLAGGISYNEQFF
TRBV5-1	NA	TRBJ1-4	NA	TGCGCCAGCAGCCCAGGGATGGGTAATGAAAAACTGTTTTTT	CASSPGMGNEKLFF
TRBV6-1	TRBD1	TRBJ2-3	few	TGTGCCAGCAGTGTCTTGACTCAGGGGGTTGGAGATACGCAGTATTTT	CASSVLTQGVGDTQYF
TRBV5-1	NA	TRBJ2-1	few	TGCGCCAGCAGCCTAGCGACTGAGCAGTTCTTC	CASSLATEQFF
TRBV24-1	NA	TRBJ2-5	NA	TGTGCCACCAGTGACTCGACAGCGGGTGAGACCCAGTACTTC	CATSDSTAGETQYF
TRBV12-3/TRBV12-4	TRBD1	TRBJ1-5	NA	TGTGCCAGCAGTCCTCAGGGGGTGGCCCAGCATTTT	CASSPQGVAQHF
TRBV2	NA	TRBJ1-3	NA	TGTGCCAGCATCCTACGGGGGGCTGGAAACACCATATATTTT	CASILRGAGNTIYF
TRBV5-5	NA	TRBJ1-1	NA	TGTGCCAGCAGCCTCGCGTACCAGGGGCGCACTGAAGCTTTCTTT	CASSLAYQGRTEAFF
TRBV25-1	NA	TRBJ2-2	NA	TGTGCCAGCAGTGCTCTAGACCCGTCCACCGGGGAGCTGTTTTTT	CASSALDPSTGELFF
TRBV3-1/TRBV3-2	TRBD1	TRBJ1-2	NA	TGTGCCAGCAGCCAAGATACAACAGGGGGCAATGCAGGGTATGGCTACACCTTC	CASSQDTTGGNAGYGYTF
TRBV11-3	NA	TRBJ1-1	NA	TGTGCCAGCAGCCAACGGTGGTCCACTGAAGCTTTCTTT	CASSQRWSTEAFF
TRBV4-1	NA	TRBJ2-2	once	TGCGCCAGCAGCCAAGAATCACAGGGTAGGAGCACCGGGGAGCTGTTTTTT	CASSQESQGRSTGELFF
TRBV10-1	NA	TRBJ1-3	NA	TGCGCCAGCAGTGACAGGAGCTCTGGAAACACCATATATTTT	CASSDRSSGNTIYF
TRBV5-5	NA	TRBJ2-7	NA	TGTGCCAGCAGTCCCGGACTGACCTACGAGCAGTACTTC	CASSPGLTYEQYF
TRBV7-9	TRBD1	TRBJ2-7	NA	TGTGCCAGCAGCTTATCCCCCTGGACAGGGGGCGAGCAGTACTTC	CASSLSPWTGGEQYF